Listed below are T cell receptor beta chains from one sample, sequenced in a study of blood T cell repertoires in COVID-19. Sequencing was performed with immunoSEQ multiplex PCR; in TCRdb, only in-frame clones are kept and a portion is missing. The top ten hold about a fifth of the sample, which has approximately 75,000 clones, 65% to 90% seen once. Sequencing was done on a sample of peripheral blood. The receptors come from a woman aged 45-59 years with acute or convalescent COVID-19. CDR3s include the opening cysteine and the closing phenylalanine or tryptophan. D genes are given only for firm matches. Not all rows give a size; the values are once, few, many and, for expanded clones, a class.

d_gene	v_gene	j_gene	abundance	CDR3aa	CDR3nt
.	TRBV28	TRBJ2-7	.	CASRWTLGAYEQYF	TGTGCCAGCAGATGGACTCTGGGAGCCTACGAGCAGTACTTC
TRBD2	TRBV27	TRBJ2-1	.	CASSLARLAGVYNEQFF	TGTGCCAGCAGTTTGGCGAGACTAGCGGGGGTCTACAATGAGCAGTTCTTC
TRBD1	TRBV10-3	TRBJ2-7	.	CAISGGTDYEQYF	TGTGCCATCAGTGGTGGGACAGACTACGAGCAGTACTTC
.	TRBV7-9	TRBJ2-5	.	CASSLFGGHSQETQYF	TGTGCCAGCAGCTTATTCGGGGGGCACTCCCAAGAGACCCAGTACTTC
TRBD1	TRBV18	TRBJ1-4	.	CASSPDRGNTGEKLFF	TGTGCCAGCTCACCGGACAGGGGGAATACCGGGGAAAAACTGTTTTTT
TRBD2	TRBV7-3	TRBJ2-1	.	CASKREGVNEQFF	TGTGCCAGCAAGCGGGAGGGGGTCAATGAGCAGTTCTTC
.	TRBV5-1	TRBJ2-1	.	CASSLALGSSYNEQFF	TGCGCCAGCAGCTTGGCCTTAGGGAGCTCCTACAATGAGCAGTTCTTC
.	TRBV6-6	TRBJ1-6	.	CAAGGPSYNSPLHF	TGTGCCGCCGGAGGGCCCTCCTATAATTCACCCCTCCACTTT
TRBD2	TRBV27	TRBJ2-1	.	CASSVIAGGDNEQFF	TGTGCCAGCAGTGTAATAGCGGGAGGGGACAATGAGCAGTTCTTC
TRBD2	TRBV4-1	TRBJ2-2	.	CASSQDPYEAGGVGELFF	TGCGCCAGCAGCCAAGATCCATACGAGGCGGGAGGGGTCGGGGAGCTGTTTTTT
TRBD2	TRBV7-9	TRBJ2-3	.	CASSTLAGGTDTQYF	TGTGCCAGCAGTACCCTAGCGGGGGGCACAGATACGCAGTATTTT
TRBD1	TRBV3-1/TRBV3-2	TRBJ1-6	few	CASSQDWTGVNSPLHF	TGTGCCAGCAGCCAAGATTGGACAGGGGTCAATTCACCCCTCCACTTT
TRBD2	TRBV15	TRBJ2-1	.	CATSSPYWTSGRDEQFF	TGTGCCACCAGCAGTCCCTACTGGACTAGCGGGAGAGATGAGCAGTTCTTC
TRBD2	TRBV7-3	TRBJ2-1	once	CASSSTSGFYNEQFF	TGTGCCAGCAGCTCGACTAGCGGCTTCTACAATGAGCAGTTCTTC
TRBD2	TRBV6-5	TRBJ2-3	.	CASSFREGGLVDTQYF	TGTGCCAGCAGTTTTCGGGAGGGCGGGTTGGTGGATACGCAGTATTTT
TRBD1	TRBV4-3	TRBJ1-2	.	CASSHTGGDGYTF	TGCGCCAGCAGCCACACAGGGGGCGATGGCTACACCTTC
.	TRBV7-2	TRBJ1-3	once	CASSLDPPVLGNTIYF	TGTGCCAGCAGCTTAGACCCCCCAGTACTAGGAAACACCATATATTTT
TRBD2	TRBV7-9	TRBJ2-7	once	CASSRTSGGAASYEQYF	TGTGCCAGCAGCCGGACTAGCGGGGGGGCCGCCTCCTACGAGCAGTACTTC
TRBD2	TRBV19	TRBJ2-3	.	CASSTSGWPTDTQYF	TGTGCCAGCTCTACTAGCGGGTGGCCCACAGATACGCAGTATTTT
.	TRBV14	TRBJ1-6	.	CASSQGTRNSPLHF	TGTGCCAGCAGCCAAGGGACACGGAATTCACCCCTCCACTTT
.	TRBV21-1	TRBJ1-5	few	CASSMAGWSNQPQHF	TGTGCCAGCAGCATGGCCGGGTGGAGCAATCAGCCCCAGCATTTT
TRBD2	TRBV19	TRBJ2-7	.	CASSGGTSGGRSYEQYF	TGTGCCAGTAGTGGTGGGACTAGCGGGGGCCGGTCCTACGAGCAGTACTTC
.	TRBV18	TRBJ2-1	.	CASSRDWHNEQFF	TGTGCCAGCTCACGGGACTGGCACAATGAGCAGTTCTTC
.	TRBV6-5	TRBJ1-2	.	CASSYIGEDYGYTF	TGTGCCAGCAGTTATATAGGGGAGGACTATGGCTACACCTTC
TRBD1	TRBV19	TRBJ1-2	.	CASSATGWYGYTF	TGTGCCAGTAGTGCGACAGGGTGGTATGGCTACACCTTC
TRBD2	TRBV5-1	TRBJ2-5	.	CASGLSGTKEETQYF	TGCGCCAGCGGGCTTAGCGGGACAAAGGAAGAGACCCAGTACTTC
.	TRBV4-2	TRBJ1-6	.	CASSPFRGGGSPLHF	TGTGCCAGCAGCCCCTTTAGGGGCGGGGGATCACCCCTCCACTTT
.	TRBV28	TRBJ2-7	.	CASSLLFQAYEQYF	TGTGCCAGCAGTCTCCTATTCCAAGCCTACGAGCAGTACTTC
TRBD2	TRBV19	TRBJ2-3	.	CASSFGLAADTDTQYF	TGTGCCAGTAGTTTCGGACTAGCGGCTGACACAGATACGCAGTATTTT
.	TRBV12-5	TRBJ2-1	.	CASGLVGGYEQFF	TGTGCTAGTGGTTTGGTAGGCGGGTATGAGCAGTTCTTC
.	TRBV5-1	TRBJ1-3	.	CASSLGAGSNTIYF	TGCGCCAGCAGCTTGGGGGCAGGGTCAAACACCATATATTTT
.	TRBV5-1	TRBJ2-7	.	CASSLGRAYEQYF	TGCGCCAGCAGCTTGGGGAGAGCCTACGAGCAGTACTTC
.	TRBV28	TRBJ1-2	.	CASSLSSFGQSHGYTF	TGTGCCAGCAGTTTGTCCTCGTTCGGACAGTCTCATGGCTACACCTTC
.	TRBV4-3	TRBJ1-1	.	CASSHQGGNTEAFF	TGCGCCAGCAGCCACCAAGGCGGGAACACTGAAGCTTTCTTT
.	TRBV5-4	TRBJ2-2	.	CASSSGERANTGELFF	TGTGCCAGCAGCTCGGGAGAGAGGGCGAACACCGGGGAGCTGTTTTTT
.	TRBV7-9	TRBJ2-7	.	CASSPHDPGVYEQYF	TGTGCCAGCAGCCCGCACGACCCGGGGGTTTACGAGCAGTACTTC
TRBD2	TRBV5-4	TRBJ2-1	.	CASSSGGYARNEQFF	TGTGCCAGCAGTTCGGGGGGATATGCACGGAATGAGCAGTTCTTC
.	TRBV6-1	TRBJ2-2	.	CASSDASRGTGELFF	TGTGCCAGCAGTGACGCCTCCCGGGGCACCGGGGAGCTGTTTTTT
.	TRBV14	TRBJ1-5	.	CASSQEGTGQPQHF	TGTGCCAGCAGCCAAGAGGGAACGGGACAGCCCCAGCATTTT